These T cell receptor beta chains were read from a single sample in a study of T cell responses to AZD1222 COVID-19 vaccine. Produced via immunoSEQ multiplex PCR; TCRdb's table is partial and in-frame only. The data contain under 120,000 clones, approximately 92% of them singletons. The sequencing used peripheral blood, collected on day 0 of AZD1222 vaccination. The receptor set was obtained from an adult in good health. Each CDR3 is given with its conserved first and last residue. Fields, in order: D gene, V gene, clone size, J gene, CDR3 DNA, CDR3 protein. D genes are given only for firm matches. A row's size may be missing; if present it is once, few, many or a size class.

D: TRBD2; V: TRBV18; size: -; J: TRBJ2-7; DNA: TGTGCCAGCTCTCCGGGACTAGCGGGAGGAACCTACGAGCAGTACTTC; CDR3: CASSPGLAGGTYEQYF
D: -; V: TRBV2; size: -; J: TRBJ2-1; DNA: TGTGCCAGCAGTCAGGGGCGGGAGTCGATGAATGAGCAGTTCTTC; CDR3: CASSQGRESMNEQFF
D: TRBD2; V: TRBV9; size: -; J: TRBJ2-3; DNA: TGTGCCAGCAGCGTAGCAGCGGGGGGAGGCACAGATACGCAGTATTTT; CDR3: CASSVAAGGGTDTQYF
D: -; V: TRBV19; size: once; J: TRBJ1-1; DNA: TGTGCCAGTAGTATAGCAGGGTGGAACACTGAAGCTTTCTTT; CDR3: CASSIAGWNTEAFF
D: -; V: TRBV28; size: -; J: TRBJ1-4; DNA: TGTGCCAGCAGTGGCCGGGGGCGTGATAATGAAAAACTGTTTTTT; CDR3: CASSGRGRDNEKLFF
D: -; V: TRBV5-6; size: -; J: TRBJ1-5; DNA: TGTGCCAGCAGCTTGGGGTTGAGTCAGCCCCAGCATTTT; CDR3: CASSLGLSQPQHF
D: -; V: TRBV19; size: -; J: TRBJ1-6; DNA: TGTGCCAGTAGTATAGGACAGAATAATTCACCCCTCCACTTT; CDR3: CASSIGQNNSPLHF
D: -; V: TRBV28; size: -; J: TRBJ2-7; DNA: TGTGCCAGCAGTCCGATGGGGTACGAGCAGTACTTC; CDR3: CASSPMGYEQYF
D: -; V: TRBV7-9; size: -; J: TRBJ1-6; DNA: TGTGCCAGCAGCTTACTAGGCAATAATTCACCCCTCCACTTT; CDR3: CASSLLGNNSPLHF
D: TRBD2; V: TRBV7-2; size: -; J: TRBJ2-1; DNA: TGTGCCAGCGCTAGCGGGGGGTCCTACAATGAGCAGTTCTTC; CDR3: CASASGGSYNEQFF
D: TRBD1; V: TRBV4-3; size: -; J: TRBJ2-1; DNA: TGCGCCAGCAGCCAAGGACCCACCGGGACAGCCTACAATGAGCAGTTCTTC; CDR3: CASSQGPTGTAYNEQFF